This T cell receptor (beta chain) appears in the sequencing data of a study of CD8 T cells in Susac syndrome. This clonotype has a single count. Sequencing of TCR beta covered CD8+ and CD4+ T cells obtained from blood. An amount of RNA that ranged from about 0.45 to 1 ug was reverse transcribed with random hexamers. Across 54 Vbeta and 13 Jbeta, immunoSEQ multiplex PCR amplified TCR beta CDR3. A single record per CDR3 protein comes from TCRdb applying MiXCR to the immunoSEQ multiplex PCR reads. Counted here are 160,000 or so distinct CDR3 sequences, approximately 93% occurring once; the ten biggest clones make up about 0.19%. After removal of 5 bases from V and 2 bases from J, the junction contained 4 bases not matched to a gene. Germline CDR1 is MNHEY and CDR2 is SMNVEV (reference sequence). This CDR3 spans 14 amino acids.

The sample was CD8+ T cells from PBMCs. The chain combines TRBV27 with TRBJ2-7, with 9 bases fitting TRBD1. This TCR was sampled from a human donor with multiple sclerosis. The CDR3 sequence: CASSDRGSAYEQYF. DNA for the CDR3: TGTGCCAGCAGTGACAGGGGGTCCGCCTACGAGCAGTACTTC.